The 10 T cell receptor beta chains given below trace back to one sample, sequenced in a study of T cell responses to AZD1222 COVID-19 vaccine. Produced via immunoSEQ multiplex PCR; TCRdb's table is partial and in-frame only. The sample has around 110,000 clones, 70% to 90% seen once. The sample consisted of peripheral blood, taken on day 0 of MenACWY control vaccination. These receptors all stem from an adult in good health.

The chain carries TRBV7-9 and TRBJ1-1, with D maybe TRBD1 (5 bases). CDR3 length: 15 amino acids. V shed 5 bases and J shed 5 bases, with 18 bases lying between them. CDR1 and CDR2 (germline): SEHNR, FQNEAQ (reference sequence). The CDR3 reads CASSPSAGARTEAFF. CDR3 coding DNA: TGTGCCAGCAGCCCCAGCGCCGGGGCAAGGACTGAAGCTTTCTTT. Supplemented by reference TRBV7-9 and TRBJ1-1, the full variable domain reads DTGVSQNPRHKITKRGQNVTFRCDPISEHNRLYWYRQTLGQGPEFLTYFQNEAQLEKSRLLSDRFSAERPKGSFSTLEIQRTEQGDSAMYLCASSPSAGARTEAFFGQGTRLTVV.

The V gene is TRBV7-9, the J gene TRBJ1-4; 7 bases map to TRBD1. The CDR3 extends over 14 amino acids. Per the germline V gene, CDR1 is SEHNR and CDR2 is FQNEAQ (reference sequence). The J segment lost 6 bases and the V segment lost 5 bases, leaving 6 bases of the junction unmatched. Here the CDR3 reads CASSPTGTYEKLFF. As DNA, the CDR3 is TGTGCCAGCAGCCCGACAGGGACTTATGAAAAACTGTTTTTT. Supplemented by reference TRBV7-9 and TRBJ1-4, the full variable domain reads DTGVSQNPRHKITKRGQNVTFRCDPISEHNRLYWYRQTLGQGPEFLTYFQNEAQLEKSRLLSDRFSAERPKGSFSTLEIQRTEQGDSAMYLCASSPTGTYEKLFFGSGTQLSVL.

The chain couples TRBV3-1 (or the pseudogene TRBV3-2) to TRBJ2-1; 7 bases are a match to TRBD1. CDR3 size: 15 residues. V lost 0 bases to trimming and J lost 4 bases; unmatched junction nucleotides: 3. Germline CDR1 reads LGHDT; CDR2 reads YNNKEL (reference sequence). The CDR3 DNA is TGTGCCAGCAGCCAAGATCGGACAGGATACAATGAGCAGTTCTTC. It yields the protein CASSQDRTGYNEQFF.

The V and J genes are TRBV10-1 and TRBJ1-6; D gene ambiguous. Germline CDR1 and CDR2: WNHNN and SYGVQD (reference sequence). The germline V and J ends were trimmed by 3 bases and 7 bases, with 10 bases remaining between them. This CDR3 contains 14 residues. This CDR3 is CASSDRAANSPLHF. The CDR3 DNA reads as TGCGCCAGCAGTGATCGGGCCGCGAATTCACCCCTCCACTTT.

This sequence joins TRBV3-1 (or the pseudogene TRBV3-2) and TRBJ2-2; D is possibly TRBD1 (6 bases). Looked up from germline, CDR1 is LGHDT and CDR2 is YNNKEL (reference sequence). V was clipped by 1 base and J by 3 bases, with 15 bases between them. The CDR3 spans 17 residues. CDR3 region: CASSQVWGQGDTGELFF. CDR3 in DNA: TGTGCCAGCAGCCAAGTATGGGGGCAGGGCGACACCGGGGAGCTGTTTTTT.

The V call is TRBV6-2 or TRBV6-3, the J call TRBJ2-3; possibly TRBD1 for D (8 bases). The CDR3 is 17 residues long. Germline loops: CDR1 MNHEY, CDR2 SVGEGT. The V gene lost 4 bases and the J gene lost 1 base, with 18 bases spanning the gap. For the CDR3, the DNA is TGTGCCAGCAGTTCCCCGTGGACAGGGAGGGGCACAGATACGCAGTATTTT. This codes for CASSSPWTGRGTDTQYF.

The rearrangement links TRBV5-8 to TRBJ2-1; the D gene is possibly TRBD2 (5 bases). Germline V gives CDR1 SGHTS, CDR2 YDEGEE. This CDR3 is built from 13 residues. The V end lost 0 bases, the J end lost 6 bases, and 7 bases lay between the germline ends. The CDR3 DNA reads as TGTGCCAGCAGCTTGGCGGCGGGCAATGAGCAGTTCTTC. Translated, it gives CASSLAAGNEQFF.

In nucleotides, the CDR3 is TGTGCCACCAGTGATTTCCTGAATGGCTACACCTTC. Its translation: CATSDFLNGYTF. The V call is TRBV24-1, the J call TRBJ1-2; no clear D gene. This CDR3 comprises 12 residues. Germline assignment: CDR1 KGHDR and CDR2 SFDVKD. V was clipped by 1 base and J by 6 bases, with 5 bases between them.

The V gene is TRBV5-1, the J gene TRBJ1-1, with 9 bases identical to TRBD1. Germline loops: CDR1 SGHRS, CDR2 YFSETQ. V was pared by 4 bases and J by 1 base, with 5 bases of the junction left unmatched. The CDR3 is made up of 15 amino acids. As DNA, the CDR3 is TGCGCCAGCAGCGGTACAGGGGGCCGGAACACTGAAGCTTTCTTT. The encoded protein is CASSGTGGRNTEAFF.

The chain couples TRBV2 to TRBJ1-1; 10 bases match TRBD1. Germline V gene data show CDR1 as SNHLY and CDR2 as FYNNEI. J gave up 11 bases and V 1 base, and 10 bases lay outside the gene matches. CDR3 length: 15 amino acids. CDR3 in amino acids: CASSEGGTGALKAFF. The CDR3 region has the DNA TGTGCCAGCAGTGAAGGGGGGACAGGGGCCCTGAAGGCTTTCTTT.